The clone carrying this T cell receptor (beta chain) was detected a few times. The data were obtained in a study of naive and memory T cell subsets. The beta constant-region primer was an equimolar mix of two oligonucleotides covering TRBC1 and TRBC2. Ligated cDNA was amplified by four rounds of PCR with nested alpha and beta constant-region primers and SP2. TCRdb called the UMI-ligation and nested PCR reads again in MiXCR, with one record for every CDR3 protein. The sample consists of some 30,000 distinct CDR3 sequences, about 18% of them appearing once. The sequencing sample was made of effector memory CD4+ T cells from blood. Subset meaning: effector memory, CD45RA- CD27-. The sequence came from a human donor in good health.

The CDR3 DNA follows: TGTGCCAGCAGTGATTGGGACAATAACAATGAGCAGTTCTTC. Translation gives CASSDWDNNNEQFF. V and J are TRBV2 and TRBJ2-1, with TRBD1 as a possible D gene (6 bases). The CDR3 is made up of 14 amino acids. Per germline, CDR1 SNHLY and CDR2 FYNNEI. Between the trimmed V and J ends, which lost 3 bases and 5 bases, there was a span of 11 bases. The full variable domain, rest sourced from reference TRBV2 and TRBJ2-1, is EPEVTQTPSHQVTQMGQEVILRCVPISNHLYFYWYRQILGQKVEFLVSFYNNEISEKSEIFDDQFSVERPDGSNFTLKIRSTKLEDSAMYFCASSDWDNNNEQFFGPGTRLTVL.